This TCR beta chain was recorded in a study of blood T cell repertoires in COVID-19. Study context: The United States, Italy and Spain were the sources of the acute and convalescent COVID-19 samples. PBMCs, B-cell-depleted T cells, or T cells provided the cDNA or gDNA that made up the material.

Per the study methods: Researchers report that nucleated cell counts were estimated from reference gene primer amplification. Clones were read by immunoSEQ multiplex PCR, and TCRdb kept only the in-frame ones, dropping some. V and J calls and clone size follow that table, whereas D and trimming were derived from the DNA. This sample has 95,000 to 110,000 clones; about 89% occur once, and the top ten carry 1% to 1.5%. The receptor comes from a woman in her 30s with acute or convalescent COVID-19. The specimen was peripheral blood.

The CDR3 region is CASSIGGLETQYF. The CDR3 DNA is TGTGCCAGTAGTATCGGAGGTTTGGAGACCCAGTACTTC. The rearrangement joins TRBV19 to TRBJ2-5, with D perhaps matching TRBD2 (5 bases). CDR1 and CDR2 (germline): LNHDA, SQIVND (reference sequence). This CDR3 has 13 residues. V was cut by 3 bases and J by 5 bases, with 10 bases left in between.